The clone carrying this T cell receptor beta chain was seen only a few times. These data belong to a study of naive and memory T cell subsets. An equimolar mix of two oligonucleotides served as the beta constant-region primer for TRBC1 and TRBC2. TCRdb re-called the UMI-ligation and nested PCR reads with MiXCR, one entry per CDR3 protein. The sample shows under 150,000 distinct CDR3 sequences, 15% to 20% of them seen only once. CDR1 SNHLY and CDR2 FYNNEI come from the germline V gene. Trimming at V came to 8 bases and at J to 8 bases, leaving 13 bases not matched to a gene. The CDR3 has 15 amino acids.

Sequencing input: naive CD4+ T cells from blood. This clonotype was sampled from a human donor in good health. This chain connects TRBV2 to TRBJ2-1; 9 positions match TRBD2. The CDR3 coding sequence is TGTGCCAGCGAGAACCTAGCGGGACTACCCGATGAGCAGTTCTTC. Encoded protein: CASENLAGLPDEQFF.